The 5 T cell receptor beta chains in this list originate from one sample, sequenced in a study of regulatory T cells in long-lasting Graves disease. Documented time point: newly diagnosed GD, antithyroid drugs for less than 3 months. After RNA was extracted from PBMCs, the TCR library was made from it. Arm-PCR with iRepertoire HTBI primers amplified the CDR3 regions for these TCR beta libraries. TCRdb called the multiplex PCR reads again in MiXCR, with one record for every CDR3 protein. The table has around 480,000 distinct CDR3 sequences, 15% to 20% seen once. This sample also appeared in a second study, on T cells in Graves' hyperthyroidism and ophthalmopathy.

Sample: peripheral blood mononuclear cells (PBMCs), taken at new diagnosis, from a patient treated with antithyroid drugs. Receptors were obtained from a middle-aged woman with Graves disease.

This clonotype was counted ten times or more. This chain uses TRBV13 with TRBJ1-2, with D possibly being TRBD1 (6 bases). Looked up from germline, CDR1 is PRHDT and CDR2 is FYEKMQ (reference sequence). The ends were cut back, 2 bases at V and 2 bases at J, with 12 bases in the middle. CDR3 size: 15 residues. CDR3 residues: CASSLNRGVNYGYTF. In nucleotides, the CDR3 is TGTGCCAGCAGCTTAAATAGGGGGGTAAACTATGGCTACACCTTC.

This clonotype came up a few times. A much larger clone sits a single nucleotide away, making a read error possible. The rearrangement links TRBV6-1 to TRBJ2-7, with D perhaps TRBD1 (5 bases). There are 13 residues in the CDR3. Per germline, CDR1 MNHNS and CDR2 SASEGT. CDR3 DNA sequence: TGTGCCAGCAGGAAGACGGACACCTACGGGCAGTACTTC. It codes for CASRKTDTYGQYF.

This clonotype was seen many times. The DNA for the CDR3 is TGCGCCAGCAGCTTGCAGGGAGCCGATAATTCACCCCTCCACTTT. The encoded protein is CASSLQGADNSPLHF. The chain uses TRBV5-1 and TRBJ1-6; a weak D match, TRBD1 (5 bases). Germline values: CDR1 SGHRS, CDR2 YFSETQ. CDR3 size: 15 residues. Trimming took 1 base from V and 5 from J, leaving 10 bases between them.

This clonotype appeared many times. This chain uses TRBV9 with TRBJ2-1, with 7 bases matching TRBD1. This CDR3 contains 14 residues. With 1 base clipped from V and 5 bases from J, the junction kept 3 bases outside the gene matches. Per the germline V gene, CDR1 is SGDLS and CDR2 is YYNGEE. CDR3 sequence (DNA): TGTGCCAGCAGCGTACTACAGGGGAACAATGAGCAGTTCTTC. This sequence encodes CASSVLQGNNEQFF.

This clonotype was seen a handful of times. V is TRBV4-1 and J is TRBJ2-1, with 7 bases that match TRBD1. This CDR3 has 16 residues. J gave up 5 bases and V 4 bases, and 11 bases lay outside the gene matches. In germline, CDR1 is MGHRA, CDR2 YSYEKL. In nucleotides, the CDR3 is TGCGCCAGCAGCCCCCAGGTGGGGACAGCTAACAATGAGCAGTTCTTC. This sequence encodes CASSPQVGTANNEQFF.